These T cell receptor beta chains were read from a single sample in a study of blood T cell repertoires in COVID-19. Measured with immunoSEQ multiplex PCR; TCRdb has only the in-frame clones, and not every one. The sample includes approximately 220,000 clones, 80% to 90% of them seen just once. The material sequenced was peripheral blood. These receptors were collected from a woman of 80 years or more with acute or convalescent COVID-19. The CDR3 runs from the conserved cysteine through the conserved F or W. A D gene is named only where the DNA matches it firmly. Rows give clone size only sometimes, using once, few, many, or a class for an expanded clone.

V gene	D gene	clone size	J gene	CDR3 protein	CDR3 DNA
TRBV5-4	NA	NA	TRBJ1-2	CASSWGGGWYGYTF	TGTGCCAGCAGCTGGGGCGGGGGTTGGTATGGCTACACCTTC
TRBV5-1	TRBD2	NA	TRBJ2-1	CASSQRTSGSGEQFF	TGCGCCAGCAGCCAAAGGACTAGCGGGAGCGGGGAGCAGTTCTTC
TRBV30	NA	NA	TRBJ1-1	CAWSKGVLNTEAFF	TGTGCCTGGAGTAAAGGGGTTCTGAACACTGAAGCTTTCTTT
TRBV27	NA	NA	TRBJ2-5	CASKGVSGETQYF	TGTGCCAGCAAAGGCGTCTCGGGGGAGACCCAGTACTTC
TRBV19	TRBD2	NA	TRBJ2-3	CATQAAAGKTDTRTDTQYF	TGTGCCACCCAGGCAGCAGCGGGGAAGACAGATACGCGCACAGATACGCAGTATTTT
TRBV9	TRBD1	few	TRBJ1-4	CASSVLEGAKLFF	TGTGCCAGCAGCGTACTGGAGGGGGCAAAACTGTTTTTT
TRBV19	TRBD2	NA	TRBJ2-3	CASSVTSGGPLSDTQYF	TGTGCCAGTAGTGTGACTAGCGGGGGACCGCTTTCGGATACGCAGTATTTT
TRBV12-3/TRBV12-4	NA	NA	TRBJ1-2	CASFARSGGGYTF	TGTGCCTCATTCGCCCGATCGGGAGGAGGCTACACCTTC
TRBV25-1	NA	NA	TRBJ1-6	CASSESRTNIGYNSPLHF	TGTGCCAGCAGTGAATCCCGGACAAATATCGGATATAATTCACCCCTCCACTTT
TRBV9	NA	NA	TRBJ1-6	CASSADRSGNSPLHF	TGTGCCAGCAGCGCTGACAGGTCAGGAAATTCACCCCTCCACTTT
TRBV11-3	NA	NA	TRBJ2-1	CASSLATGSNEQFF	TGTGCCAGCAGCTTAGCTACAGGGTCAAATGAGCAGTTCTTC
TRBV9	TRBD1	NA	TRBJ2-1	CASSVAPQGARNEQFF	TGTGCCAGCAGCGTAGCCCCACAGGGGGCCCGCAATGAGCAGTTCTTC
TRBV24-1	NA	NA	TRBJ1-1	CATRGGRATEAFF	TGTGCCACCAGGGGGGGGAGGGCCACTGAAGCTTTCTTT
TRBV14	NA	NA	TRBJ2-3	CASSQAGTDTQYF	TGTGCCAGCAGCCAAGCGGGCACAGATACGCAGTATTTT
TRBV29-1	NA	NA	TRBJ1-2	CSVGYSDGHGYTF	TGCAGCGTTGGGTATTCAGATGGGCATGGCTACACCTTC
TRBV6-6	TRBD2	NA	TRBJ2-1	CASSWEGEQFF	TGTGCCAGCAGCTGGGAGGGTGAGCAGTTCTTC
TRBV6-5	TRBD2	NA	TRBJ2-7	CASSYSTLAGVGEQYF	TGTGCCAGCAGTTACTCGACCCTAGCGGGAGTTGGCGAGCAGTACTTC
TRBV3-1/TRBV3-2	TRBD2	NA	TRBJ2-3	CASSGRVAGVASDTQYF	TGTGCCAGCAGCGGAAGGGTAGCGGGGGTCGCATCCGACACGCAGTATTTT
TRBV11-1	TRBD1	NA	TRBJ1-6	CASSSDTGTANSPLHF	TGTGCCAGCAGCAGTGACACCGGGACAGCCAATTCACCCCTCCACTTT
TRBV24-1	NA	NA	TRBJ1-1	CATLAPGGEAFF	TGTGCCACCCTAGCCCCCGGAGGGGAGGCTTTCTTT
TRBV30	TRBD1	NA	TRBJ1-1	CAWRTGQARPEAFF	TGTGCCTGGAGAACGGGACAGGCTCGTCCTGAAGCTTTCTTT
TRBV4-1	NA	NA	TRBJ1-3	CASSQDPGANGNTIYF	TGCGCCAGCAGCCAAGATCCAGGGGCGAATGGAAACACCATATATTTT
TRBV18	TRBD1	NA	TRBJ2-3	CASSPDRGADTQYF	TGTGCCAGCTCACCCGACAGGGGCGCAGATACGCAGTATTTT
TRBV6-5	TRBD1	NA	TRBJ2-5	CASTLEGTDQETQYF	TGTGCCAGCACCCTAGAAGGGACAGATCAAGAGACCCAGTACTTC